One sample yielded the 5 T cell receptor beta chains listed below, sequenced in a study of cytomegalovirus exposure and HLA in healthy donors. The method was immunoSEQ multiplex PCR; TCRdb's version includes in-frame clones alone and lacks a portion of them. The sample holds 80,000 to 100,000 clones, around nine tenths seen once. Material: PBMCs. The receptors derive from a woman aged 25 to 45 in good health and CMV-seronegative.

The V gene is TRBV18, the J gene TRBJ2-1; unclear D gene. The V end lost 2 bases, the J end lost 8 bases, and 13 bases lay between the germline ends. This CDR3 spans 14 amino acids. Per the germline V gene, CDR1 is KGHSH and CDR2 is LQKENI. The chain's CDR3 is CASSPYRADDEQFF. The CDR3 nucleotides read TGTGCCAGCTCACCATACAGAGCCGATGATGAGCAGTTCTTC.

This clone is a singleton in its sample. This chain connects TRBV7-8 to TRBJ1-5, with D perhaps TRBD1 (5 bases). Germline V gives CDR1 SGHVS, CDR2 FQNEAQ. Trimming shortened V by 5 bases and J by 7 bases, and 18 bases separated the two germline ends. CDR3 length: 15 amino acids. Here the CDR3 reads CASSQGGAGGQPQHF. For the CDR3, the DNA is TGTGCCAGCAGCCAAGGAGGGGCAGGTGGACAGCCCCAGCATTTT.

CDR3 in amino acids: CSVESLRDRGYNEQFF. CDR3 DNA: TGCAGCGTTGAAAGCCTCCGGGACAGGGGGTACAATGAGCAGTTCTTC. The chain recombines TRBV29-1 with TRBJ2-1, with TRBD1 matching over 11 bases. V was pared by 2 bases and J by 4 bases, with 7 bases of the junction left unmatched. The CDR3 is made up of 16 amino acids. The germline CDR1 and CDR2 sequences are SQVTM and ANQGSEA.

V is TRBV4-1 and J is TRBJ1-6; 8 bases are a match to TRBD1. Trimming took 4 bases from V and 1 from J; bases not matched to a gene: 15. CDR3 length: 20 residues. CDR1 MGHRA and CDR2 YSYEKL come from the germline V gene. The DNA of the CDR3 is TGCGCCAGCAGCCCGAGAGGTGGACAGGGAGGGAGTTCCTATAATTCACCCCTCCACTTT. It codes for CASSPRGGQGGSSYNSPLHF.

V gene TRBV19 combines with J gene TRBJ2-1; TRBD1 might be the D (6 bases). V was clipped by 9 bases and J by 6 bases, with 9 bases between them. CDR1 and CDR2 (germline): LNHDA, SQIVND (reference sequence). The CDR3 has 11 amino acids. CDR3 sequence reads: CASGRGNEQFF. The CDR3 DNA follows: TGTGCCAGCGGCAGGGGCAATGAGCAGTTCTTC.